The clone carrying this T cell receptor (beta chain) was seen just once. Produced via immunoSEQ multiplex PCR; TCRdb's table is partial and in-frame only. The sample carries about 58,000 clones, around 90% recorded once. The data were obtained in a study of blood T cell repertoires in COVID-19. This CDR3 contains 17 residues. The V gene lost 0 bases and the J gene lost 1 base, with 15 bases spanning the gap. Germline V CDR1 and CDR2: LGHNA, YSLEER. The rearrangement uses TRBV4-3 and TRBJ1-2; no reliable D call. Sequenced input: peripheral blood. This TCR was recovered from a man in his sixties with active COVID-19. The CDR3 DNA follows: TGCGCCAGCAGCCAAGATATCCAGACAATGTTTAACTATGGCTACACCTTC. Its protein is CASSQDIQTMFNYGYTF.